Shown below are 26 T cell receptor beta chains from a single sample sequenced in a study of TIL therapy for anti-PD-1-resistant metastatic lung cancer. Sequencing used immunoSEQ v3. Produced via immunoSEQ multiplex PCR; TCRdb's table is partial and in-frame only. The table has under 70,000 clones, roughly 80% seen once. Indicated time point: pre-treatment sample, taken before nivolumab and TIL therapy. The specimen was blood, collected at baseline. The receptors were gathered from a person aged 25 to 80 with non-small cell lung cancer.

Written as DNA, the CDR3 is TGTGCCAGCAGTGGGGGGCAATCGGCTAATCAGCCCCAGCATTTT. Translation: CASSGGQSANQPQHF. V usage is TRBV6-5 and J usage is TRBJ1-5; D perhaps matches TRBD1 (6 bases). V lost 5 bases and J 4 bases, leaving 15 bases between the germline ends. This CDR3 is 15 amino acids long. Germline V lookup: CDR1 MNHEY, CDR2 SVGAGI.

This chain links TRBV7-2 with TRBJ2-1; D uncertain. Germline values: CDR1 SGHTA, CDR2 FQGNSA. This CDR3 spans 14 amino acids. V was pared by 10 bases and J by 6 bases, with 19 bases between. In DNA form, the CDR3 reads TGTGCCATCCTAGACTCCCACGTAAGCAATGAGCAGTTCTTC. Amino acids: CAILDSHVSNEQFF.

This clone showed up just once. The rearrangement uses TRBV5-6 and TRBJ2-7; TRBD1 aligns across 7 bases. The V and J ends lost 0 bases and 3 bases, in that order; junction bases with no gene match: 15. Germline CDR1 is SGHDT and CDR2 is YYEEEE. The CDR3 is made up of 18 amino acids. CDR3 nucleotides: TGTGCCAGCAGCTTGGTCTTTGGGGCCCCGACAGGGAACTACGAGCAGTACTTC. Translation gives CASSLVFGAPTGNYEQYF.

The chain combines TRBV14 with TRBJ2-2, with TRBD1 as a possible D gene (6 bases). V shed 2 bases and J shed 8 bases, with 9 bases lying between them. The CDR3 runs to 13 residues. The germline CDR1 and CDR2 sequences are SGHDN and FVKESK. As DNA, the CDR3 is TGTGCCAGCAGCCAAAACAGGGTTGGGGAGCTGTTTTTT. Translated, it gives CASSQNRVGELFF. The full variable domain, its missing parts supplied by reference TRBV14 and TRBJ2-2, is EAGVTQFPSHSVIEKGQTVTLRCDPISGHDNLYWYRRVMGKEIKFLLHFVKESKQDESGMPNNRFLAERTGGTYSTLKVQPAELEDSGVYFCASSQNRVGELFFGEGSRLTVL.

This clone appeared a few times. The chain joins TRBV9 to TRBJ1-2; D may be TRBD1 (5 bases). Deletions cut 0 bases from V and 4 bases from J, with 22 bases between. Germline CDR1 SGDLS, CDR2 YYNGEE. This CDR3 has 18 residues. CDR3 DNA: TGTGCCAGCAGCGTAGAGGGCCGGCCTCCCCTGAGGGGCTATGGCTACACCTTC. Translated: CASSVEGRPPLRGYGYTF.

The chain joins TRBV10-2 to TRBJ2-7; TRBD2 aligns across 12 bases. This CDR3 contains 14 residues. Unmatched junction bases numbered 2, after V lost 6 bases and J lost 2 bases. Per germline, CDR1 WSHSY and CDR2 SAAADI. CDR3 sequence: CASRTSGGPYEQYF. The DNA for the CDR3 is TGCGCCAGCAGGACTAGCGGGGGACCCTACGAGCAGTACTTC.

The rearrangement joins TRBV12-5 to TRBJ2-2, with TRBD2 matching 9 bases. The germline gives CDR1 LGHNT, CDR2 FRNRAP. The ends lost 0 bases at V and 7 bases at J; junction bases unmatched: 12. This CDR3 is built from 18 residues. CDR3 DNA sequence: TGTGCTAGTGGTTTGGTACATAGCGGGAGCTCCGCCTACGGGGAGCTGTTTTTT. Translating gives CASGLVHSGSSAYGELFF. Together with reference TRBV12-5 and TRBJ2-2, the CDR3 gives the full variable domain: DARVTQTPRHKVTEMGQEVTMRCQPILGHNTVFWYRQTMMQGLELLAYFRNRAPLDDSGMPKDRFSAEMPDATLATLKIQPSEPRDSAVYFCASGLVHSGSSAYGELFFGEGSRLTVL.

This clone has only a few counts. The chain is built from TRBV19 and TRBJ1-5, with D possibly TRBD1 on 5 matching bases. The CDR3 has 16 residues. V was shortened by 3 bases and J by 2 bases, with 14 bases between the two germline ends. Looked up from germline, CDR1 is LNHDA and CDR2 is SQIVND (reference sequence). The CDR3 is CASSISVGAGNQPQHF. The CDR3 bases are TGTGCCAGTAGTATTTCCGTCGGGGCGGGCAATCAGCCCCAGCATTTT.

The J gene is TRBJ2-5, the V gene TRBV7-9, with D perhaps assigned TRBD1 or TRBD2 (5 bases each). The CDR3 totals 14 residues. V lost 5 bases and J 5 bases, leaving 15 bases between the germline ends. Germline CDR1 SEHNR, CDR2 FQNEAQ (reference sequence). The CDR3 here is CASSPPGTRETQYF. DNA for the CDR3: TGTGCCAGCAGCCCCCCCGGGACCAGGGAGACCCAGTACTTC.

CDR3 in DNA: TGCGCCAGCAGCCAGGAAAGTATAGGTGGACAGGGGAGAGACGAGAAGACCCAGTACTTC. Its protein is CASSQESIGGQGRDEKTQYF. The chain employs TRBV4-3 and TRBJ2-5; TRBD1 matches at 9 bases. The CDR3 sequence is 20 residues long. Trimming cost V 3 bases and J 6 bases; bases outside gene matches: 23. Germline CDR1 and CDR2: LGHNA and YSLEER.

The rearrangement links TRBV27 to TRBJ2-2, with D hard to call. The CDR3 covers 12 residues. Per the germline V gene, CDR1 is MNHEY and CDR2 is SMNVEV (reference sequence). The V gene lost 2 bases and the J gene lost 7 bases, with 5 bases spanning the gap. In DNA, the CDR3 is TGTGCCAGCAGTTTACTTCTCGGGGAGCTGTTTTTT. Translation: CASSLLLGELFF.

The J gene is TRBJ1-4, the V gene TRBV10-3, with 9 bases identical to TRBD1. CDR1 and CDR2 (germline): ENHRY, SYGVKD. Trimming removed 4 bases from V and 8 bases from J; junction bases left unmatched: 2. This CDR3 is 13 amino acids long. CDR3 region: CAISADRGEKLFF. CDR3 sequence (DNA): TGTGCCATCAGTGCGGACAGGGGAGAAAAACTGTTTTTT.

The chain uses TRBV5-1 and TRBJ2-3; the match to TRBD1 covers 9 bases. V dropped 0 bases and J dropped 4; count of bases not matched to a gene: 9. The V gene's germline CDR1 is SGHRS and CDR2 YFSETQ. This CDR3 region has 17 residues. The CDR3 bases are TGCGCCAGCAGCTTGGGGTGGACAGGGGAAAGACCAGATACGCAGTATTTT. Protein product: CASSLGWTGERPDTQYF.

V usage is TRBV7-2 and J usage is TRBJ1-2; D gene ambiguous. Germline values: CDR1 SGHTA, CDR2 FQGNSA. Trimming stripped 5 bases from V and 4 bases from J, with 14 bases between. The length of the CDR3 is 14 residues. The CDR3 nucleotides read TGTGCCAGCAGCCTGGGGAAACCATCCTATGGCTACACCTTC. Its translation is CASSLGKPSYGYTF.

The gene calls are TRBV28 and TRBJ2-5, with D possibly TRBD2 on 6 matching bases. Deletions cut 2 bases from V and 5 bases from J, with 12 bases between. Germline values: CDR1 MDHEN, CDR2 SYDVKM. The CDR3 totals 14 residues. In DNA, the CDR3 is TGTGCCAGCAGTTTAGGAGGGTTGATGGAGACCCAGTACTTC. Its protein product is CASSLGGLMETQYF. Looking up the rest from reference TRBV28 and TRBJ2-5 gives the full variable domain: DVKVTQSSRYLVKRTGEKVFLECVQDMDHENMFWYRQDPGLGLRLIYFSYDVKMKEKGDIPEGYSVSREKKERFSLILESASTNQTSMYLCASSLGGLMETQYFGPGTRLLVL.

The gene calls are TRBV2 and TRBJ2-5; 7 bases are shared with TRBD1. Trimming removed 5 bases from V and 3 bases from J; junction bases left unmatched: 6. CDR3 length: 14 residues. CDR1 and CDR2 from the germline V gene are SNHLY and FYNNEI. This CDR3 is CASSPLTGKETQYF. The CDR3 DNA reads TGTGCCAGCAGTCCCCTGACAGGGAAAGAGACCCAGTACTTC.

As for this clone: The same CDR3 is also encoded by other DNA sequences in this sample. Here the CDR3 DNA reads TGTGCCAGCAGCTTAGGAACTACAGGGGATGGCTACACCTTC. It translates to CASSLGTTGDGYTF. The rearrangement links TRBV7-2 to TRBJ1-2; 7 nucleotides align to TRBD1. CDR1 is SGHTA and CDR2 is FQGNSA in the germline V gene. V was pared by 1 base and J by 6 bases, with 5 bases of the junction left unmatched. The CDR3 sequence is 14 residues long. The full variable domain, with the rest looked up from reference TRBV7-2 and TRBJ1-2, is GAGVSQSPSNKVTEKGKDVELRCDPISGHTALYWYRQSLGQGLEFLIYFQGNSAPDKSGLPSDRFSAERTGGSVSTLTIQRTQQEDSAVYLCASSLGTTGDGYTFGSGTRLTVV.

The rearrangement joins TRBV6-6 to TRBJ2-4, with 13 bases lining up with TRBD2. The CDR3 has 16 residues. CDR1 MNHNY and CDR2 SVGAGI come from the germline V gene (reference sequence). The J segment lost 6 bases and the V segment lost 6 bases, leaving 8 bases of the junction unmatched. The CDR3 DNA sequence: TGTGCCAGCAGGAGGACTAGCGGGGGATTTGGAAACATTCAGTACTTC. Residues: CASRRTSGGFGNIQYF.

The V gene is TRBV27, the J gene TRBJ1-2; possible D gene TRBD1, 5 bases. CDR3 length equals 14 residues. V lost 0 bases and J lost 4, with 9 bases in between. Germline V gene sequence: CDR1 MNHEY, CDR2 SMNVEV (reference sequence). The CDR3 DNA is TGTGCCAGCAGTTTATCGGGGCATCCCTATGGCTACACCTTC. Encoded protein: CASSLSGHPYGYTF.

The rearrangement joins TRBV15 to TRBJ1-4; possibly TRBD1 for D (5 bases). Trimming took off 0 bases at V and 4 bases at J, with 9 bases between the two ends. The germline gives CDR1 LNHNV, CDR2 YYDKDF (reference sequence). The CDR3 extends over 15 amino acids. CDR3 in amino acids: CATSRDRADNEKLFF. The CDR3 nucleotides read TGTGCCACCAGCAGAGACAGGGCTGATAATGAAAAACTGTTTTTT.

The rearrangement links TRBV14 to TRBJ2-1; 7 bases map to TRBD1. The V gene end was trimmed by 2 bases and the J gene end by 8 bases; junction bases not matched to a gene: 15. Germline CDR1 is SGHDN and CDR2 is FVKESK. The CDR3 extends over 17 amino acids. The CDR3 DNA sequence: TGTGCCAGCAGCCAAAAATTCGGTGGGACAGTTAAATATGAGCAGTTCTTC. Its translation: CASSQKFGGTVKYEQFF.

The chain uses TRBV28 and TRBJ1-1; D call uncertain. CDR1 is MDHEN and CDR2 is SYDVKM in the germline V gene. CDR3 size: 15 residues. V was shortened by 3 bases and J by 5 bases, with 16 bases between the two germline ends. CDR3 region: CASSFYGVKSTEAFF. The CDR3 nucleotides read TGTGCCAGCAGTTTTTATGGAGTGAAGAGTACTGAAGCTTTCTTT.

The rearrangement links TRBV5-1 to TRBJ2-7; D unclear. This CDR3 spans 14 amino acids. CDR1 and CDR2 (germline): SGHRS, YFSETQ. V lost 0 bases and J lost 0, with 7 bases in between. The CDR3 DNA sequence: TGCGCCAGCAGCTTGGGCGTCCTCTCCTACGAGCAGTACTTC. Translation: CASSLGVLSYEQYF.

This clone was seen only a few times. The V call is TRBV14, the J call TRBJ2-5, with D perhaps assigned TRBD1 or TRBD2 (6 bases each). The CDR3 has 16 residues. Germline CDR1 and CDR2: SGHDN and FVKESK. V was shortened by 4 bases and J by 0 bases, with 15 bases between the two germline ends. The CDR3 loop reads CASSRMGGGYQETQYF. As DNA, the CDR3 is TGTGCCAGCAGCCGGATGGGGGGCGGATACCAAGAGACCCAGTACTTC.

This CDR3 reads CASSYPPYQETQYF. In DNA, the CDR3 is TGTGCCAGCAGCTACCCCCCGTACCAAGAGACCCAGTACTTC. The genes are TRBV7-3 and TRBJ2-5; D not certain. CDR1 and CDR2 (germline): SGHTA, FQGTGA. The CDR3 runs 14 residues. The V end was cut by 4 bases, the J end by 0 bases, with 9 bases between.

CDR3 in DNA: TGTGCCTGGACGGGACTAGGACTGGATGAGCAGTTCTTC. Protein product: CAWTGLGLDEQFF. The chain carries TRBV30 and TRBJ2-1; 8 positions match TRBD2. Trimming at V came to 4 bases and at J to 8 bases, leaving 7 bases not matched to a gene. Germline-derived CDR1 and CDR2 are GTSNPN and SVGIG (reference sequence). The CDR3 runs to 13 residues.